This T cell receptor (beta chain) was identified in a study of blood T cells in healthy people across ages (dated by TCRdb to about 2015). About the full investigation: In model experiments, template switching captured about one uniquely barcoded TCR beta cDNA molecule for every two T cells. To avoid experimental bias, donors of different ages were distributed randomly across sequencing lanes. The study measured age-related changes in TCR beta repertoire diversity using deep sequencing normalized with unique cDNA molecular identifiers. The donors were divided into four age groups: young (average approximately 17 years), middle-aged (approximately 42), aged (approximately 62) and long-lived (roughly 82). For two donors (one aged 18 to 29 and one aged 80 or older), the study analyzed two additional independent replicas of 1 million unique cDNA reads from the same blood draw. The full study reports these points: Estimates of total diversity from one million sequenced T cells were regarded as lower bounds and underestimates. Because profiling used bulk unsorted PBMCs, naive and antigen-experienced compartments could not be compared conclusively. Compared with the aged group, more naive CD4+ T cells, fewer expanded clones and increased TCR diversity were shown by the long-lived group, suggesting age selection. Observed TCR beta diversity per million T cells fell roughly linearly with age, and a significant reduction was already apparent by age around 36. Donor CMV infection status was unknown, potentially confounding age-related changes in expanded clonotypes. A strong correlation was found between observed TCR beta diversity and the percentage of naive T cells measured by flow cytometry.

Libraries were made using 5' RACE. TCRdb records Illumina HiSeq 2500 as the sequencer. A second PCR of 7 to 11 cycles was performed with a sample-barcoded 5' primer and a J-beta primer mix. Each TCR beta cDNA molecule received a unique molecular identifier from a template-switch 5' adaptor carrying 12 random nucleotides. Each sample yielded at least 2.5 million CDR3-containing paired-end reads. First-strand cDNA synthesis was performed from all RNA using the Mint cDNA synthesis kit, with priming by a TRBC-specific oligonucleotide. After uracil-DNA glycosylase treatment, a first 18-cycle PCR used universal primers M1SS and BC2_uni_R on all cDNA. In the paper's pipeline: For normalization, 1 million high-quality reads were randomly selected from each sample, with every read carrying a distinct molecular identifier. Instead of being binned into consensus sequences, reads with shared molecular identifiers were discarded. MiTCR, with a Q25 quality threshold and the strictest error-elimination algorithm, was used for CDR3 identification, clonotype clustering and error correction. Lower-bound total TCR beta diversity was estimated with a nonparametric unseen species model using Euler transformation. TCRdb redid the processing of the public reads, applying fastp at Q25 and MiXCR, and retained in-frame beta chains. Each entry is one CDR3 protein sequence, shown with its most common DNA and genes. The authors' filters were not applied to this entry. Present in this sample are just under 900,000 distinct CDR3 sequences, around 28% of which were seen just once. 15% to 20% of the sample rests with the top ten.

In regard to this clonotype: Its antigen remains unidentified. No base quality values were provided; no much bigger clone lies one nucleotide off.

Systemically healthy Caucasian individuals from Russia, 35 to 40 in total and aged roughly 6 to 95 years, were included as donors. Each donor gave ten milliliters of peripheral blood, collected into EDTA-treated Vacutainer tubes. Ficoll-Paque density-gradient centrifugation was used to isolate PBMCs, with at least 6 million per sample. Trizol reagent was used to extract total RNA from the PBMCs, yielding at least 5.5 micrograms per sample. For every donor, flow cytometry on a PBMC aliquot measured the percentage of naive CD45RAhigh/CD27high T cells. Sequenced: blood. The receptor's source is a woman of 80 years or more in good health.

The CDR3 here reads CASSQGQIGYTF. The sequenced DNA is TGCGCCAGCAGCCAAGGCCAGATCGGCTACACCTTC. The chain was built from TRBV4-1 and TRBJ1-2; no D gene call is confident. Looking up the germline V gene yields CDR1 MGHRA and CDR2 YSYEKL. The CDR3 runs 12 amino acids, cysteine and phenylalanine included. Solely the CDR3 DNA is kept, with 36 bases framed from the first base. At the junction V is shortened by 1 base and J by 8 bases, with 8 bases in between.